This note documents a single T cell receptor beta chain sequence. Its antigen is not identified. Sorting of CD4+ naive, central memory, regulatory and stem cell-like memory cells was performed via CD45RO/CCR7/CD25/CD127/CD95/CD27. V was trimmed by 3 bases and J by 8 bases, leaving 7 bases between them. CDR1 is SEHNR, CDR2 FQNEAQ, per germline (reference sequence). The length of the CDR3 is 12 residues. The source of the sample is a study of beta chain features in type 1 diabetes. Since all of the isolated RNA was reverse transcribed, expressed TCRB transcripts were what got sequenced. The repertoire was sequenced with immunoSEQ multiplex PCR; TCRdb's copy has only in-frame clones and lacks some. The top ten hold around 0.03% of the sample, which has under 300,000 clones, over 20% seen once. Study results and limitations: Among patients with Type 1 diabetes, TCRB CDR3s were moderately but significantly shorter in every one of the four CD4+ subsets. Any HLA effect on TCRB rearrangement was left unresolved by small sub-analyses. For patients, the naive, central memory and Treg TCRB repertoires appeared more alike than for healthy donors. PCR might show a preference for shorter templates, equally across patients and controls.

The receptor was isolated from a woman between 35 and 50 years old with type 1 diabetes. The rearrangement joins TRBV7-9 to TRBJ1-4; no firm D call. Specimen: naive CD4+ T cells from blood. CDR3 in DNA: TGTGCCAGCAGCTTTCAGTACGAAAAACTGTTTTTT. This encodes CASSFQYEKLFF.